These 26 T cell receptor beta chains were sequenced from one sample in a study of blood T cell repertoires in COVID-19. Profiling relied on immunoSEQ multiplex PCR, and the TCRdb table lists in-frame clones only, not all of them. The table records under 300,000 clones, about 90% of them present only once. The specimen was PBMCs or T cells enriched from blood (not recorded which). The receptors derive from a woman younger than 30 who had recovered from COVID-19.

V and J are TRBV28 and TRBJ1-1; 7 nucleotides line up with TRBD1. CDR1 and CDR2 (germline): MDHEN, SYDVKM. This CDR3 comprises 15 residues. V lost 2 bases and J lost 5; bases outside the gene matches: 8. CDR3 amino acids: CASSLQGVGNTEAFF. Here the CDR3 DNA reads TGTGCCAGCAGTTTACAGGGGGTGGGTAATACTGAAGCTTTCTTT.

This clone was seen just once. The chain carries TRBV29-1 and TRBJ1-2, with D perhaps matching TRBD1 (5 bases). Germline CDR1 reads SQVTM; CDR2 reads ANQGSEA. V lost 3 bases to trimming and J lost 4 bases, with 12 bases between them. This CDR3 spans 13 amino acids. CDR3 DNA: TGCAGCGTTGATGGGGGGGATAGCTATGGCTACACCTTC. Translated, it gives CSVDGGDSYGYTF.

The CDR3, as DNA: TGTGCCAGCAGCCATAGGAGGATCCCGGACAATGAGCAGTTCTTC. It yields the protein CASSHRRIPDNEQFF. The chain carries TRBV3-1 (or the pseudogene TRBV3-2) and TRBJ2-1; maybe TRBD2 (5 bases). CDR1 and CDR2 from the germline V gene are LGHDT and YNNKEL (reference sequence). Trimming removed 3 bases at V and 5 bases at J, with 14 bases between. This CDR3 region has 15 residues.

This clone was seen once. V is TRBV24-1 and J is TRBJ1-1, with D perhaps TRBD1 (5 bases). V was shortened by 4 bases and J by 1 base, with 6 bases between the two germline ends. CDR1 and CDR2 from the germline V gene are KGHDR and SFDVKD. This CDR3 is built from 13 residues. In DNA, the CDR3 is TGTGCCACCAGTGACAGGGAGAACACTGAAGCTTTCTTT. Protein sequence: CATSDRENTEAFF.

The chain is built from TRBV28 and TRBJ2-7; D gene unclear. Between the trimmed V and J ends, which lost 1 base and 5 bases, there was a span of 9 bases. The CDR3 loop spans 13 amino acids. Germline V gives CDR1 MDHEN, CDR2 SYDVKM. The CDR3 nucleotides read TGTGCCAGCAGTTTATCCCCTCCTAACGAGCAGTACTTC. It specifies CASSLSPPNEQYF.

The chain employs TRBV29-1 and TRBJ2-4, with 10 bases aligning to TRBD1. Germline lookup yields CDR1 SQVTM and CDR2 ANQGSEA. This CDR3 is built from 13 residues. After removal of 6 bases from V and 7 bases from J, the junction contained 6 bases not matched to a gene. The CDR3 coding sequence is TGCAGCGTGGCCGGGACAGGGGTTAACATTCAGTACTTC. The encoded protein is CSVAGTGVNIQYF.

The chain's CDR3 is CASSWGQEDGYTF. The DNA for the CDR3 is TGTGCCAGCAGTTGGGGACAGGAGGATGGCTACACCTTC. The chain uses TRBV5-4 and TRBJ1-2; TRBD1 aligns across 8 bases. The V gene's germline CDR1 is SGHNT and CDR2 YYREEE (reference sequence). V shed 5 bases and J 6 bases; nucleotides not matched to a gene: 6. This CDR3 has 13 amino acids.

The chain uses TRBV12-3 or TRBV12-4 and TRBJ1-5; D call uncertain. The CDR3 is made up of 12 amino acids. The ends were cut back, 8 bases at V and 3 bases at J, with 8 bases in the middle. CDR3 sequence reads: CASSADNQPQHF. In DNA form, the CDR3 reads TGTGCCAGCTCCGCGGACAATCAGCCCCAGCATTTT.

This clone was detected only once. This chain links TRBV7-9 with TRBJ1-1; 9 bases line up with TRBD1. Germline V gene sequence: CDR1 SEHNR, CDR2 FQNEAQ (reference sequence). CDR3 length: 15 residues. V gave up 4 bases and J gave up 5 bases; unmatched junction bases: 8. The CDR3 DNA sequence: TGTGCCAGCAGCTCGTCGAGGACAGGGGAAACTGAAGCTTTCTTT. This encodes CASSSSRTGETEAFF.

CDR3 sequence reads: CASSRFEIGVNYGYTF. The CDR3 DNA is TGTGCCAGCTCACGGTTCGAGATAGGGGTAAACTATGGCTACACCTTC. The genes are TRBV18 and TRBJ1-2, with D tentatively TRBD1 (5 bases). V was clipped by 4 bases and J by 2 bases, with 17 bases between them. The CDR3 has 16 residues. CDR1 is KGHSH and CDR2 is LQKENI in the germline V gene.

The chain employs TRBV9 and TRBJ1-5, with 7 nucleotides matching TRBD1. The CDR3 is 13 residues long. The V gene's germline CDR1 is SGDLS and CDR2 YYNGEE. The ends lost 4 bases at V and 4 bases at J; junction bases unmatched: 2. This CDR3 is CASSRDRNQPQHF. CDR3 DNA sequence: TGTGCCAGCAGCAGGGACAGAAATCAGCCCCAGCATTTT.

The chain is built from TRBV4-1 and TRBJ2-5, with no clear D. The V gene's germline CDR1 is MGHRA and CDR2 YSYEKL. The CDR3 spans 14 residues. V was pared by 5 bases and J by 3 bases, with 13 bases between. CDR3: CASSFQAPKETQYF. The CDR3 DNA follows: TGCGCCAGCAGCTTTCAGGCCCCCAAAGAGACCCAGTACTTC.

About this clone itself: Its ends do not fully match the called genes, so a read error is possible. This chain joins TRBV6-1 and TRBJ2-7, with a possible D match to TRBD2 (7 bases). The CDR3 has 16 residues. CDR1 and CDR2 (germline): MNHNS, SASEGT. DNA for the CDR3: TGTGCCAGCAGAGAAGCACTGCAGGGGTGGGAGGGCGAGCAGTACTTC. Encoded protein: CASREALQGWEGEQYF.

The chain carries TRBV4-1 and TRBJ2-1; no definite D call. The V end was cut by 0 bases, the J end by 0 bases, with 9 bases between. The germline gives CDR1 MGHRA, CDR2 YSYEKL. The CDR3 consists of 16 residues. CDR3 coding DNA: TGCGCCAGCAGCCAAGATGCGGCGACCTCCTACAATGAGCAGTTCTTC. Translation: CASSQDAATSYNEQFF.

In nucleotides, the CDR3 is TGTGCCAGCAGCCAGATGGGAAGGGGGTCGGAAAAACTGTTTTTT. Translated: CASSQMGRGSEKLFF. The chain recombines TRBV3-1 (or the pseudogene TRBV3-2) with TRBJ1-4; weak D call: TRBD1 (6 bases). The length of the CDR3 is 15 residues. Germline CDR1 and CDR2: LGHDT and YNNKEL (reference sequence). V was pared by 3 bases and J by 8 bases, with 16 bases between.

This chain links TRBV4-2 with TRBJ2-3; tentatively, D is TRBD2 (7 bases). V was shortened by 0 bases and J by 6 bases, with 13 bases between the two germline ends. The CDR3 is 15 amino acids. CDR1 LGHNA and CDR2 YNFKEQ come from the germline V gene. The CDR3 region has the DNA TGTGCCAGCAGCCAAGAGGGGGGGCCGGGGGATACGCAGTATTTT. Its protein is CASSQEGGPGDTQYF.

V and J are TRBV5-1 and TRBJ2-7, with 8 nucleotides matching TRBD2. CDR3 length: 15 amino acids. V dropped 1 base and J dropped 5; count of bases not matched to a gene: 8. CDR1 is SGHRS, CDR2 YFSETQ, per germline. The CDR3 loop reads CASSLSRGGLDEQYF. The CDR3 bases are TGCGCCAGCAGCTTGAGCCGGGGGGGCCTCGACGAGCAGTACTTC.

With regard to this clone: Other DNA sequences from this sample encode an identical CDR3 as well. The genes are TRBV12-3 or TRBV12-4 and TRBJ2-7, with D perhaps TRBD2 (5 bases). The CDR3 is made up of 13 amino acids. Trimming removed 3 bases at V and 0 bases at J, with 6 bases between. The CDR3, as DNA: TGTGCCAGCAGTTTGGGGAGCTCCTACGAGCAGTACTTC. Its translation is CASSLGSSYEQYF.

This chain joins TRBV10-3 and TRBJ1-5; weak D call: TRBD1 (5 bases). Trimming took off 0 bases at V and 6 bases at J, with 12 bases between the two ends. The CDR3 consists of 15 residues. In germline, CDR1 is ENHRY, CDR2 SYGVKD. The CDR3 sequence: CAISESGGSGQPQHF. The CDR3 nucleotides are TGTGCCATCAGTGAGTCGGGGGGATCGGGTCAGCCCCAGCATTTT.

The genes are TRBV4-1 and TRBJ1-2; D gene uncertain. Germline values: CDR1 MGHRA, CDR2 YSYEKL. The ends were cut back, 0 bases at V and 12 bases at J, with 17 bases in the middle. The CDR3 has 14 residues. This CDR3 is CASSQDRGYYGDTF. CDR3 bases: TGCGCCAGCAGCCAAGATCGCGGCTACTACGGTGACACCTTC.

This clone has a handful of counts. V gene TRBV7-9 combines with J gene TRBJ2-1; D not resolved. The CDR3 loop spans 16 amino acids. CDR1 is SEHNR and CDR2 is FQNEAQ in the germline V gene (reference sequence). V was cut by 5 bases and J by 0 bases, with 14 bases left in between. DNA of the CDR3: TGTGCCAGCAGCGAAATCACGAGGAGCTCCTACAATGAGCAGTTCTTC. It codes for CASSEITRSSYNEQFF. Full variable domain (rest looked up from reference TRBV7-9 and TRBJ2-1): DTGVSQNPRHKITKRGQNVTFRCDPISEHNRLYWYRQTLGQGPEFLTYFQNEAQLEKSRLLSDRFSAERPKGSFSTLEIQRTEQGDSAMYLCASSEITRSSYNEQFFGPGTRLTVL.

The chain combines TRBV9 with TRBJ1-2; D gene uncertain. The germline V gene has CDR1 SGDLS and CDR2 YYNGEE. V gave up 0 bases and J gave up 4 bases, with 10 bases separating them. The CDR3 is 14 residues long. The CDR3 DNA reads TGTGCCAGCAGCGTAGCTAGTCAGAGCTATGGCTACACCTTC. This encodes CASSVASQSYGYTF.

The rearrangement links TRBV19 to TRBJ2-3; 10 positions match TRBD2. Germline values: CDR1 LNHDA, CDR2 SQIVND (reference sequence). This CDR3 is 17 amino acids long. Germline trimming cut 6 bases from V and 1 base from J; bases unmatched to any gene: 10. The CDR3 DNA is TGTGCCAGTAGACCCAGCGGGAGGGCCAGGGGCACAGATACGCAGTATTTT. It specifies CASRPSGRARGTDTQYF.

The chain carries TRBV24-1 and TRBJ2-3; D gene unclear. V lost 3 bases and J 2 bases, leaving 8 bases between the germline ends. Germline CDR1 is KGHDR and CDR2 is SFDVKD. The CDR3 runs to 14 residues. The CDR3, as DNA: TGTGCCACCAGTGATCTTACTAACACAGATACGCAGTATTTT. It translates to CATSDLTNTDTQYF.

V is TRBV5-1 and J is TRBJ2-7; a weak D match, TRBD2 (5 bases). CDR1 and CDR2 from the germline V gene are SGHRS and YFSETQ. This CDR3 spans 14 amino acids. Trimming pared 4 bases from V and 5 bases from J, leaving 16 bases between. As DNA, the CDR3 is TGCGCCAGCAGCCCCGGAGAGGGAGTTGACGAGCAGTACTTC. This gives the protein CASSPGEGVDEQYF.

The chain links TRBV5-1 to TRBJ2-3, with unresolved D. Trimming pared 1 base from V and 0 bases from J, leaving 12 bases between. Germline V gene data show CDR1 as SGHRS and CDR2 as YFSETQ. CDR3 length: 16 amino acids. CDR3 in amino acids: CASSLNPITSTDTQYF. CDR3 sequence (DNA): TGCGCCAGCAGCTTGAACCCAATAACTAGCACAGATACGCAGTATTTT.